These 29 T cell receptor beta chains originate from one sample sequenced in a study of T cell responses to AZD1222 COVID-19 vaccine. Using immunoSEQ multiplex PCR, the repertoire was profiled, and TCRdb retains in-frame clones only, with some absent. Of 140,000 to 150,000 clones detected, 80% to 95% appear once; the ten largest clones hold about 3.7%. The specimen comprised peripheral blood, sampled on day 0 of AZD1222 vaccination. These receptors came from an adult in good health.

The CDR3 DNA sequence: TGTGCCAGCACTGCGGGAGCCTACAATGAGCAGTTCTTC. Translation gives CASTAGAYNEQFF. The chain combines TRBV12-3 or TRBV12-4 with TRBJ2-1; 7 positions match TRBD2. Germline trimming cut 7 bases from V and 2 bases from J; bases unmatched to any gene: 2. The CDR3 covers 13 residues.

This clone was found once. The chain's CDR3 is CASSLAGTGAREQYF. CDR3 nucleotide sequence: TGTGCCAGCAGCTTGGCCGGGACAGGGGCCCGCGAGCAGTACTTC. The chain carries TRBV5-6 and TRBJ2-7; 10 bases are a match to TRBD1. This CDR3 region has 15 residues. V dropped 0 bases and J dropped 6; count of bases not matched to a gene: 6. The germline V gene has CDR1 SGHDT and CDR2 YYEEEE.

The chain is built from TRBV19 and TRBJ2-1; TRBD2 agrees at 12 bases. This CDR3 is built from 14 residues. Trimming took 9 bases from V and 6 from J; bases not matched to a gene: 6. Per germline, CDR1 LNHDA and CDR2 SQIVND (reference sequence). The CDR3 DNA reads TGTGCCAGCCAGACTAGCGGGAGCTTCAATGAGCAGTTCTTC. Its protein is CASQTSGSFNEQFF.

The chain has TRBV28 and TRBJ2-7; D is undetermined. The CDR3 has 14 amino acids. The V end was cut by 8 bases, the J end by 3 bases, with 17 bases between. The germline V gene has CDR1 MDHEN and CDR2 SYDVKM. The CDR3 sequence is CASSLTLNSYEQYF. For the CDR3, the DNA is TGTGCCAGCTCCTTAACTTTGAACAGCTACGAGCAGTACTTC.

The V and J genes are TRBV19 and TRBJ2-3; TRBD1 might be the D (5 bases). V lost 0 bases and J lost 3, with 7 bases in between. The CDR3 length is 14 residues. Germline lookup yields CDR1 LNHDA and CDR2 SQIVND (reference sequence). The CDR3 protein is CASSIDAGTDTQYF. The CDR3 nucleotides read TGTGCCAGTAGTATAGACGCAGGGACAGATACGCAGTATTTT. Combining the CDR3 with reference TRBV19 and TRBJ2-3 gives the whole variable domain DGGITQSPKYLFRKEGQNVTLSCEQNLNHDAMYWYRQDPGQGLRLIYYSQIVNDFQKGDIAEGYSVSREKKESFPLTVTSAQKNPTAFYLCASSIDAGTDTQYFGPGTRLTVL.

This rearrangement joins TRBV27 to TRBJ2-7; perhaps TRBD1 as D (5 bases). CDR1 MNHEY and CDR2 SMNVEV come from the germline V gene (reference sequence). The CDR3 consists of 16 residues. V shed 3 bases and J shed 4 bases, with 19 bases lying between them. The CDR3 DNA is TGTGCCAGCAGTTTTCACCGACGACAGAAACAATACGAGCAGTACTTC. Translation: CASSFHRRQKQYEQYF.

The chain has TRBV7-9 and TRBJ2-7; 16 bases are a match to TRBD2. The CDR3 has 16 amino acids. V dropped 6 bases and J dropped 9; count of bases not matched to a gene: 11. Per germline, CDR1 SEHNR and CDR2 FQNEAQ (reference sequence). CDR3 amino acids: CASRPTTGTSGRAQYF. DNA of the CDR3: TGTGCCAGCAGACCAACAACAGGGACTAGCGGGAGGGCGCAGTACTTC.

The chain is built from TRBV28 and TRBJ2-2, with D tentatively TRBD1 or TRBD2 (5 bases each). Germline CDR1 and CDR2: MDHEN and SYDVKM. Trimming pared 2 bases from V and 4 bases from J, leaving 26 bases between. The CDR3 sequence is 20 residues long. CDR3 in amino acids: CASSLSLRVFRDPSTGELFF. The CDR3 nucleotides are TGTGCCAGCAGTTTAAGTTTACGGGTTTTTCGGGACCCCAGCACCGGGGAGCTGTTTTTT.

This clone was recorded at least ten times. The chain carries TRBV2 and TRBJ1-2; TRBD1 might be the D (6 bases). CDR3 length equals 14 residues. Germline V gene sequence: CDR1 SNHLY, CDR2 FYNNEI. V lost 6 bases and J 2 bases, leaving 13 bases between the germline ends. In DNA, the CDR3 is TGTGCCAGCAGGCAGGGGATTGGGAACTATGGCTACACCTTC. Encoded protein: CASRQGIGNYGYTF.

The chain carries TRBV2 and TRBJ1-2, with D uncertain. Germline V gene data show CDR1 as SNHLY and CDR2 as FYNNEI. CDR3 length equals 15 residues. Trimming removed 2 bases from V and 0 bases from J, with 10 bases in between. CDR3 amino acids: CASSERTLANYGYTF. In DNA form, the CDR3 reads TGTGCCAGCAGTGAACGGACGCTTGCTAACTATGGCTACACCTTC.

The V call is TRBV3-1 (or the pseudogene TRBV3-2), the J call TRBJ2-7; D perhaps matches TRBD2 (6 bases). The CDR3 has 16 amino acids. V lost 3 bases to trimming and J lost 4 bases, with 19 bases between them. The germline V gene encodes CDR1 LGHDT and CDR2 YNNKEL (reference sequence). The CDR3 coding sequence is TGTGCCAGCAGCCAGGGGGGAGCGGGCTCTCATTACGAGCAGTACTTC. It codes for CASSQGGAGSHYEQYF.

J is TRBJ2-3 and V is TRBV19, with D unresolved. CDR3 length: 15 amino acids. The germline V gene has CDR1 LNHDA and CDR2 SQIVND (reference sequence). Trimming stripped 3 bases from V and 2 bases from J, with 12 bases between. CDR3 protein: CASSMLGSVTDTQYF. The CDR3 region has the DNA TGTGCCAGTAGTATGCTTGGGTCCGTCACAGATACGCAGTATTTT.

This chain links TRBV24-1 with TRBJ2-5; the match to TRBD1 covers 9 bases. From germline, CDR1 is KGHDR and CDR2 SFDVKD. The ends lost 3 bases at V and 5 bases at J; junction bases unmatched: 9. This CDR3 region has 16 residues. The CDR3: CATSDPGQGPGETQYF. CDR3 bases: TGTGCCACCAGTGATCCCGGACAGGGGCCGGGGGAGACCCAGTACTTC.

This chain joins TRBV5-8 and TRBJ1-3, with unresolved D. CDR1 is SGHTS, CDR2 YDEGEE, per germline. The length of the CDR3 is 13 residues. Trimming left V 4 bases short and J 4 bases short, with 9 bases between. The CDR3 reads CASSPGRGNTIYF. Written as DNA, the CDR3 is TGTGCCAGCAGCCCCGGTCGAGGAAACACCATATATTTT.

The chain recombines TRBV29-1 with TRBJ1-1; D perhaps matches TRBD1 (5 bases). CDR3 length: 12 amino acids. V lost 6 bases to trimming and J lost 8 bases, with 16 bases between them. CDR1 is SQVTM, CDR2 ANQGSEA, per germline. CDR3: CSVAARAGEAFF. In nucleotides, the CDR3 is TGCAGCGTGGCGGCCAGGGCGGGAGAAGCTTTCTTT.

The rearrangement joins TRBV7-2 to TRBJ2-4; tentative D call: TRBD2 (5 bases). The CDR3 spans 18 residues. Germline CDR1 is SGHTA and CDR2 is FQGNSA. With 5 bases removed from V and 1 base from J, the gap between germline ends came to 21 bases. Here the CDR3 DNA reads TGTGCCAGCAGCACCCCCCAGCGGCAGCAGTTGGCCAAAAACATTCAGTACTTC. Residues: CASSTPQRQQLAKNIQYF.

The chain carries TRBV11-2 and TRBJ2-7; D is possibly TRBD2 (5 bases). V lost 6 bases to trimming and J lost 0 bases, with 15 bases between them. CDR3 length equals 15 residues. Germline lookup yields CDR1 SGHAT and CDR2 FQNNGV. The CDR3 nucleotides are TGTGCCAGCAGTACCGACTACCACGACTCCTACGAGCAGTACTTC. Translated: CASSTDYHDSYEQYF.

The chain combines TRBV19 with TRBJ1-2; 9 bases line up with TRBD1. This CDR3 is built from 14 residues. CDR1 is LNHDA and CDR2 is SQIVND in the germline V gene (reference sequence). V shed 3 bases and J 8 bases; nucleotides not matched to a gene: 7. The CDR3 bases are TGTGCCAGTAGTATTTGGGACAGGGTTGAAGGCTACACCTTC. Residues: CASSIWDRVEGYTF.

The chain has TRBV28 and TRBJ1-2, with a tentative D call TRBD1 (5 bases). Germline V lookup: CDR1 MDHEN, CDR2 SYDVKM. Trimming cost V 6 bases and J 4 bases, with 15 bases left between them. The CDR3 spans 14 residues. CDR3 nucleotides: TGTGCCAGCAGCCTTCGACGGAGGGGCTATGGCTACACCTTC. Translated, it gives CASSLRRRGYGYTF.

This clone was seen a single time. The rearrangement links TRBV18 to TRBJ1-3; D call uncertain. The V and J ends lost 6 bases and 4 bases respectively, with 13 bases between them. The CDR3 covers 14 residues. Germline loops: CDR1 KGHSH, CDR2 LQKENI. The CDR3 region is CASSPDAVGNTIYF. For the CDR3, the DNA is TGTGCCAGCTCCCCAGACGCGGTCGGAAACACCATATATTTT.

The chain is built from TRBV5-4 and TRBJ2-2, with 9 bases that match TRBD1. The CDR3 is 15 residues long. CDR1 and CDR2 (germline): SGHNT, YYREEE (reference sequence). With V trimmed by 4 bases and J by 0 bases, 1 base remained unmatched. The CDR3 spells CASSRDRANTGELFF. CDR3 nucleotide sequence: TGTGCCAGCAGCCGGGACAGGGCGAACACCGGGGAGCTGTTTTTT.

This clone appeared a single time. The chain employs TRBV9 and TRBJ2-1, with D possibly being TRBD1 (5 bases). The V gene lost 4 bases and the J gene lost 4 bases, with 15 bases spanning the gap. This CDR3 comprises 15 residues. From germline, CDR1 is SGDLS and CDR2 YYNGEE. CDR3 sequence reads: CASSLSTATYNEQFF. In nucleotides, the CDR3 is TGTGCCAGCAGCTTGTCGACAGCCACTTACAATGAGCAGTTCTTC.

This chain uses TRBV28 with TRBJ1-2; 8 nucleotides line up with TRBD1. The CDR3 is made up of 14 amino acids. J was trimmed by 1 base and V by 3 bases; bases with no gene match: 1. In germline, CDR1 is MDHEN, CDR2 SYDVKM. The CDR3 spells CASSFGQGNYGYTF. The CDR3, as DNA: TGTGCCAGCAGTTTTGGACAGGGTAACTATGGCTACACCTTC.

In its sample, this clone was seen a few times. The chain combines TRBV12-3 or TRBV12-4 with TRBJ2-7; D is possibly TRBD2 (5 bases). CDR3 length: 13 residues. Deletions cut 6 bases from V and 6 bases from J, with 15 bases between. The CDR3: CASRRGSGFEQYF. As DNA, the CDR3 is TGTGCCAGCAGGCGCGGGTCGGGTTTCGAGCAGTACTTC.

The rearrangement joins TRBV19 to TRBJ1-2; 7 bases align to TRBD1. Per the germline V gene, CDR1 is LNHDA and CDR2 is SQIVND (reference sequence). The CDR3 has 13 amino acids. The junction had 6 bases not matched to a gene; V was cut back by 5 bases and J by 6 bases. CDR3 loop: CASSGTAKNGYTF. The CDR3 nucleotides read TGTGCCAGTAGTGGGACAGCGAAGAATGGCTACACCTTC.

The V gene is TRBV6-2 or TRBV6-3, the J gene TRBJ1-2; no clear D gene. Germline V gene sequence: CDR1 MNHEY, CDR2 SVGEGT. This CDR3 is built from 14 residues. V lost 4 bases and J 0 bases, leaving 9 bases between the germline ends. CDR3 residues: CASSWAGSNYGYTF. The DNA for the CDR3 is TGTGCCAGCAGTTGGGCCGGTTCTAACTATGGCTACACCTTC.

J is TRBJ2-5 and V is TRBV19, with D tentatively TRBD1 (6 bases). CDR3 length: 15 residues. V lost 3 bases to trimming and J lost 4 bases, with 15 bases between them. Germline V CDR1 and CDR2: LNHDA, SQIVND (reference sequence). CDR3 nucleotide sequence: TGTGCCAGTAGTATTCCCACAGGGCGAGGAGAGACCCAGTACTTC. It specifies CASSIPTGRGETQYF. The full variable domain, rest sourced from reference TRBV19 and TRBJ2-5, is DGGITQSPKYLFRKEGQNVTLSCEQNLNHDAMYWYRQDPGQGLRLIYYSQIVNDFQKGDIAEGYSVSREKKESFPLTVTSAQKNPTAFYLCASSIPTGRGETQYFGPGTRLLVL.

The chain uses TRBV5-1 and TRBJ2-3; unclear D gene. V was shortened by 1 base and J by 1 base, with 7 bases between the two germline ends. Germline CDR1 and CDR2: SGHRS and YFSETQ. This CDR3 has 14 residues. CDR3 sequence reads: CASSLTLGTDTQYF. In nucleotides, the CDR3 is TGCGCCAGCAGCTTGACCCTTGGCACAGATACGCAGTATTTT.

The chain carries TRBV5-8 and TRBJ2-1; 10 nucleotides line up with TRBD2. The V gene end was trimmed by 0 bases and the J gene end by 2 bases; junction bases not matched to a gene: 2. Per the germline V gene, CDR1 is SGHTS and CDR2 is YDEGEE. The length of the CDR3 is 16 residues. CDR3 amino acids: CASSLGLAGAYNEQFF. The CDR3 nucleotides are TGTGCCAGCAGCTTGGGACTAGCGGGCGCCTACAATGAGCAGTTCTTC. The full variable domain, rest sourced from reference TRBV5-8 and TRBJ2-1, is EAGVTQSPTHLIKTRGQQATLRCSPISGHTSVYWYQQALGLGLQFLLWYDEGEERNRGNFPPRFSGRQFPNYSSELNVNALELEDSALYLCASSLGLAGAYNEQFFGPGTRLTVL.